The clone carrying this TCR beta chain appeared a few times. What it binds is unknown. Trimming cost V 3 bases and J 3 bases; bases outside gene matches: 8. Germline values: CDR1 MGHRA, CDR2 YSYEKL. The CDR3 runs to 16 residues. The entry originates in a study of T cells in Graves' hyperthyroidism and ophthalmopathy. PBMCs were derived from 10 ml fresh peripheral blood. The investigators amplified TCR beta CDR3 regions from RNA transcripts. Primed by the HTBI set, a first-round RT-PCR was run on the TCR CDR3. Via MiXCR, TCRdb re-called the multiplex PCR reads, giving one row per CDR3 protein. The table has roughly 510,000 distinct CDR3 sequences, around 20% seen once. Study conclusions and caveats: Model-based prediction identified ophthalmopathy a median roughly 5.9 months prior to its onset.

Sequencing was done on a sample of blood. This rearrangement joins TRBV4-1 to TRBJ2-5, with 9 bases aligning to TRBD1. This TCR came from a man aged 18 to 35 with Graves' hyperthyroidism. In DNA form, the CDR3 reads TGCGCCAGCAGCCAGGGACAGGGTACGTCGGAAGAGACCCAGTACTTC. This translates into CASSQGQGTSEETQYF.